This T cell receptor (beta chain) stems from a study of lung T cells in sarcoidosis with Löfgren's syndrome. Overall study context: Sarcoidosis features CD4+ T cell accumulation in bronchoalveolar lavage fluid.

The table lists this clonotype with many counts. The antigen remains unidentified. General study points: Löfgren's syndrome patients reportedly showed greatest TRAV12-1 and TRBV2 expansion versus controls. Shared TRAV12-1 and TRBV2 CDR3 motifs across Löfgren's syndrome patients reportedly suggested public CD4+ TCRs.

TCRdb re-called the reads through MiXCR, storing one row per CDR3 protein. The sample has 60,000 to 70,000 distinct CDR3 sequences, 21% seen once. The germline CDR1 and CDR2 sequences are MNHNY and SVGAGI (reference sequence). The V end was cut by 2 bases, the J end by 0 bases, with 14 bases between. The CDR3 consists of 17 residues. The TCR comes from a human donor with sarcoidosis (Löfgren's syndrome or another form), or a control subject (not recorded which). Material for sequencing was CD4+ T cells from PBMCs. The chain links TRBV6-6 to TRBJ1-3; perhaps TRBD1 as D (5 bases). For the CDR3, the DNA is TGTGCCAGCAGTTACCTCGTTTGGGGCAGCTCTGGAAACACCATATATTTT. Amino acids: CASSYLVWGSSGNTIYF.